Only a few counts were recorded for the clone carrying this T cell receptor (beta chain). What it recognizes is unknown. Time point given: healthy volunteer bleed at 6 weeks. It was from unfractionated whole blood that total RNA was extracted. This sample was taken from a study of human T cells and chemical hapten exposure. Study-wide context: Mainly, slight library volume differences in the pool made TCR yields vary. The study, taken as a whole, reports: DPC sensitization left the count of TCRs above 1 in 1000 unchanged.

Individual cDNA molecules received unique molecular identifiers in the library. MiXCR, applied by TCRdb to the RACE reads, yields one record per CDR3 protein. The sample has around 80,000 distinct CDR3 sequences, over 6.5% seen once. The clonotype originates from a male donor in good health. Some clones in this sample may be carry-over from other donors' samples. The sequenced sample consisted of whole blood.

CDR3 in amino acids: CASSYTRDSNGAFF. The CDR3 nucleotides read TGTGCCAGCAGTTACACTAGGGACAGCAACGGAGCTTTCTTT. The chain has TRBV6-6 and TRBJ1-1, with 7 bases identical to TRBD1. The germline CDR1 and CDR2 sequences are MNHNY and SVGAGI (reference sequence). The V and J ends lost 2 bases and 10 bases, in that order; junction bases with no gene match: 10. The length of the CDR3 is 14 residues.